This T cell receptor (beta chain) was retrieved from a study of OX40 agonist ivuxolimab in advanced cancers. Study as a whole: Every patient in dose escalation had hepatocellular carcinoma, melanoma, renal cell or head and neck cancer.

Remarks on this clone: Antigen: not known.

Blood sampling took place at baseline, cycle 4 day 1, and cycle 7 day 1. Study-level findings and limits: Clonal expansion was seen in CD4+ and CD8+ blood T cells by week 6 at 0.1 to 3.0 mg/kg. In general, CD8+ T cells held more expanded clones than CD4+ did, on average.

Germline CDR1 SGHTA, CDR2 FQGNSA. The CDR3 loop spans 15 amino acids. V was pared by 3 bases and J by 0 bases, with 11 bases between. The protocol was immunoSEQ multiplex PCR, while the TCRdb copy is restricted to in-frame clones and leaves out a portion. The table includes fewer than 55,000 clones, 81% detected once. The sample was CD4+ or CD8+ T cells sorted from blood, taken in a trial of the OX40 agonist ivuxolimab. The rearrangement links TRBV7-2 to TRBJ1-2; tentatively, D is TRBD1 (5 bases). The sequence derives from an adult with an advanced solid tumor such as melanoma, head and neck, liver or kidney cancer. In DNA, the CDR3 is TGTGCCAGCAGCTTTCCGGGGGATTCTAACTATGGCTACACCTTC. Residues: CASSFPGDSNYGYTF.